This T cell receptor beta chain was observed in a study of blood T cell repertoires in COVID-19. Study overall: Acute and convalescent COVID-19 samples came from the United States, Italy and Spain. From T cells, B-cell-depleted T cells, or PBMCs came the material, which was cDNA or gDNA.

The V and J ends lost 1 base and 5 bases respectively, with 13 bases between them. Germline CDR1 is SGHDT and CDR2 is YYEEEE. The CDR3 totals 14 residues. How the authors handled the data: Nucleated cell counts were estimated from reference gene primer amplification. Method: immunoSEQ multiplex PCR; TCRdb's copy keeps in-frame clones and lacks some. Clonal size and the V and J genes are those of that table, whereas D and trimming came from the DNA. The sample lists over 250,000 clones, roughly 80% occurring once. The clonotype originates from a man between 25 and 39 years old with acute COVID-19. Material: PBMCs or T cells enriched from blood (not recorded which). The chain has TRBV5-6 and TRBJ2-7, with TRBD1 as a possible D gene (6 bases). Here the CDR3 reads CASSLFNRDHEQYV. The CDR3 coding sequence is TGTGCCAGCAGCTTGTTCAACAGGGACCACGAGCAGTACGTC.